The rows below give T cell receptor beta chains drawn from one sample of a study of Ad26.COV2.S vaccination and SARS-CoV-2 variants. Assay: immunoSEQ multiplex PCR; the TCRdb copy retains only in-frame clones and omits some. The sample lists some 400,000 clones, approximately 89% seen once, with under 2% in the top ten. Source: peripheral blood, taken in a trial of Ad26.COV2.S vaccine versus placebo. The receptors derive from a person aged 18-65 years who received the Ad26.COV2.S COVID-19 vaccine or a placebo. Both conserved end residues are part of each CDR3. The order of the fields is D gene, clone size, J gene, V gene, CDR3 DNA, CDR3 protein. A D gene is named only where the DNA matches it firmly. Size is stated for part of the rows, as once, few or many counts, or as a class when the clone is expanded.

TRBD2	once	TRBJ2-1	TRBV6-2/TRBV6-3	TGTGCCAGCAGTTTGGGACTAGCGGGCAATGAGCAGTTCTTC	CASSLGLAGNEQFF
-	-	TRBJ2-1	TRBV28	TGTGCCAGCAGTCCTCGGACGGGTGAGCAGTTCTTC	CASSPRTGEQFF
-	-	TRBJ2-5	TRBV6-6	TGTGCCAGCAGAAGCAAGATTGGAGAGACCCAGTACTTC	CASRSKIGETQYF
-	-	TRBJ1-5	TRBV19	TGTGCCAGTAGTTCAAGACAGCAGGTCCTCTTAGGGCCCCAGCATTTT	CASSSRQQVLLGPQHF
TRBD1	-	TRBJ2-2	TRBV25-1	TGTGCCAGCAGTCCCACAGGGGGCGGTAGGGCCGGGGAGCTGTTTTTT	CASSPTGGGRAGELFF
-	few	TRBJ2-7	TRBV14	TGTGCCAGCAGCCAGGGAAAACCGGGTCTTTACGAGCAGTACTTC	CASSQGKPGLYEQYF
TRBD1	-	TRBJ1-3	TRBV5-5	TGTGCCAGCAGTTCGGACAGGGTCTCTGGAAACACCATATATTTT	CASSSDRVSGNTIYF
-	-	TRBJ2-5	TRBV7-9	TGTGCCAGCAGCTTACACCCTGTAACGACCCTGGGGACCCAGTACTTC	CASSLHPVTTLGTQYF
-	-	TRBJ1-5	TRBV11-2	TGTGCCAGCAGCTTAGAGGTTGGGCAGCAGCCCCAGCATTTT	CASSLEVGQQPQHF
TRBD1	-	TRBJ2-5	TRBV6-6	TGTGCCAGCAGTTACGGGGGACAGGGCCAAGAGACCCAGTACTTC	CASSYGGQGQETQYF
TRBD1	-	TRBJ1-3	TRBV30	TGTGCCTGGAGAGGAAGCCGGGACAGGTTTGGAAACACCATATATTTT	CAWRGSRDRFGNTIYF
-	-	TRBJ1-3	TRBV5-1	TGCGCCAGCAGCTTGGTGGGGGGCGCGTCAGGGGCCCCCTCTGGAAACACCATATATTTT	CASSLVGGASGAPSGNTIYF
-	-	TRBJ2-5	TRBV5-4	TGTGCCAGCAGTCCCGAGGACAATAGCCAAGAGACCCAGTACTTC	CASSPEDNSQETQYF
-	many	TRBJ1-2	TRBV4-1	TGCGCCAGCAGCCAAGAGTGGGTTCCCGGGGGATATGGCTACACCTTC	CASSQEWVPGGYGYTF
-	-	TRBJ2-5	TRBV7-6	TGTGCCAGCAGCCTCGCCAGTGGCGGGACCGCGAAAGAGACCCAGTACTTC	CASSLASGGTAKETQYF
TRBD1	-	TRBJ2-7	TRBV5-1	TGCGCCAGCAGCTTCGGGACAGGGACCTACGAGCAGTACTTC	CASSFGTGTYEQYF
-	once	TRBJ2-6	TRBV6-2/TRBV6-3	TGTGCCAGCAGCCCGGGACGGGACTCTGGGGCCAACGTCCTGACTTTC	CASSPGRDSGANVLTF
TRBD2	-	TRBJ2-5	TRBV4-1	TGCGCCAGCAGTGACAGACTAGCTACGCAAGAGACCCAGTACTTC	CASSDRLATQETQYF
-	-	TRBJ2-5	TRBV7-9	TGTGCCAGCAGTTCGGATCAAGAGACCCAGTACTTC	CASSSDQETQYF
-	-	TRBJ2-7	TRBV5-8	TGTGCCAGCAGGCGGGGTTACGAGCAGTACTTC	CASRRGYEQYF
TRBD1	-	TRBJ2-1	TRBV10-3	TGTGCCATCAGTGATAGGACAGGGAGGAGGGATGAGCAGTTCTTC	CAISDRTGRRDEQFF
TRBD2	-	TRBJ2-7	TRBV11-2	TGTGCCAGCAGCTCCGGGACTACTCTAGGGAGGTCATACGAGCAGTACTTC	CASSSGTTLGRSYEQYF
TRBD1	-	TRBJ2-1	TRBV24-1	TGTGCCACCAGTGACCCGGGACAGGGACCTTACAATGAGCAGTTCTTC	CATSDPGQGPYNEQFF
TRBD1	-	TRBJ1-1	TRBV9	TGTGCCAGCAGCGTAACCCCAACGACAGGGGTTGCGGAAGCTTTCTTT	CASSVTPTTGVAEAFF
-	few	TRBJ1-2	TRBV25-1	TGTGCCAGCAGTGAAGCCGGGACGGCGTCGGATGGCTACACCTTC	CASSEAGTASDGYTF
-	once	TRBJ2-1	TRBV24-1	TGTGCCACCAGTGATGCCCGTAGCTCCTACAATGAGCAGTTCTTC	CATSDARSSYNEQFF
TRBD2	-	TRBJ2-3	TRBV29-1	TGCAGCGTCAGAGGACTAGCGGCTCCTAGCACAGATACGCAGTATTTT	CSVRGLAAPSTDTQYF
TRBD2	-	TRBJ2-1	TRBV7-2	TGTGCCAGCAGCCCAACTAGCGGGAATTGGAATGAGCAGTTCTTC	CASSPTSGNWNEQFF
TRBD2	-	TRBJ2-1	TRBV28	TGTGCCAGCAGTTTTTCTAGCGGAGTACTATACAATGAGCAGTTCTTC	CASSFSSGVLYNEQFF
-	-	TRBJ1-5	TRBV12-3/TRBV12-4	TGTGCCAGCAGTTTAGGGGATCAGCCCCAGCATTTT	CASSLGDQPQHF
TRBD1	-	TRBJ2-5	TRBV11-2	TGTGCCAGCAGCAAAGGGGACAGTAAACAAGAGACCCAGTACTTC	CASSKGDSKQETQYF
TRBD2	-	TRBJ2-7	TRBV28	TGTGCCAGCAGTTCCATCGGGGGAGGGCCCGCCGAGCAGTACTTC	CASSSIGGGPAEQYF
-	-	TRBJ1-5	TRBV4-1	TGCGCCAGCAGCCTGCAAGGATTAGCGACAGGCAATCAGCCCCAGCATTTT	CASSLQGLATGNQPQHF
-	-	TRBJ2-5	TRBV30	TGTGCCTGGAGTGTAAGGGCATGGGGAGAGACCCAGTACTTC	CAWSVRAWGETQYF
TRBD2	-	TRBJ2-5	TRBV5-5	TGTGCCAGCAGCCTTGGTTTGGTAGCGGGAGGGGAGACCCAGTACTTC	CASSLGLVAGGETQYF
-	-	TRBJ2-5	TRBV19	TGTGCCAGTAGCCCCCAGGACAGCCAAGAGACCCAGTACTTC	CASSPQDSQETQYF
TRBD1	-	TRBJ2-7	TRBV28	TGTGCCAGCAGTTCCGGACAGGTTGACTACGAGCAGTACTTC	CASSSGQVDYEQYF
-	-	TRBJ2-7	TRBV4-1	TGCGCCAGCAGCCATCCCGGGGCCTACGAGCAGTACTTC	CASSHPGAYEQYF